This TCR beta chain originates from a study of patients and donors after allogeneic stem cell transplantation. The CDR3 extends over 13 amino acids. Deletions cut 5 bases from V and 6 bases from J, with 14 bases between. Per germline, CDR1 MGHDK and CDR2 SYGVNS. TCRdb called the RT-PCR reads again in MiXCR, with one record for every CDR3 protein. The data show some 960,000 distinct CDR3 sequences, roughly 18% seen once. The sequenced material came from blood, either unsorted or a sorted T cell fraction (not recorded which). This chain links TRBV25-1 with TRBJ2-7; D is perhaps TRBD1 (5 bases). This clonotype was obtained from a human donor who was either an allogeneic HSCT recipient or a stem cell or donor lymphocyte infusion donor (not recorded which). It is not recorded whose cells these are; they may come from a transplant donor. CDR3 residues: CASSLQVGSEQYF. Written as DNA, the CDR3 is TGTGCCAGCAGTTTACAGGTTGGCTCCGAGCAGTACTTC.